These T cell receptor beta chains were read from a single sample in a study of regulatory T cells in long-lasting Graves disease. TCRdb called the multiplex PCR reads again in MiXCR, with one record for every CDR3 protein. The repertoire includes a few hundred thousand distinct CDR3 sequences, roughly a quarter of them detected once, and 26% sits in the top ten. Here the sequenced sample was peripheral blood mononuclear cells (PBMCs), taken when the disease was refractory, from a patient treated with antithyroid drugs. All receptors come from a female donor with Graves disease. Both conserved end residues are part of each CDR3. A D gene is named only where the DNA matches it firmly. Clone size, where shown, is once, few, many, or a class for clones that have expanded.

TRBV2,TRBD1,TRBJ2-5,many,TGTGCCAGTGGAAAAGTGCAGGGGGCAGCCCAAGAGACCCAGTACTTC,CASGKVQGAAQETQYF
TRBV20-1,NA,TRBJ1-2,many,TGCAGTGCTAGAGGTGGGGCCTCGGACTATGGCTACACCTTC,CSARGGASDYGYTF
TRBV12-3/TRBV12-4,NA,TRBJ2-1,many,TGTGCCAGCAGTTTCAGGGGTAAAGAGCAGTTCTTC,CASSFRGKEQFF
TRBV7-9,NA,TRBJ1-1,NA,TGTGCCAGCAGCTTAAACCCTGGGGACACTGAAGCTTTCTTT,CASSLNPGDTEAFF
TRBV5-1,NA,TRBJ2-7,NA,TGCGCCAGCGGCCGGGACGGCTTAACCTACGAGCAGTACTTC,CASGRDGLTYEQYF
TRBV29-1,NA,TRBJ1-1,once,TGCAGCGGAATAATAGGACCTGAAGCTTTCTTT,CSGIIGPEAFF
TRBV12-3/TRBV12-4,NA,TRBJ2-5,NA,TGTGCCAGCCAATGGGGGGGCGGGGAGACCCAGTACTTC,CASQWGGGETQYF
TRBV6-1,TRBD2,TRBJ2-7,few,TGTGCCAGCAGTCGCCCCGTATTAGCGGGAGGTTCGTACGAGCAGTACTTC,CASSRPVLAGGSYEQYF
TRBV3-1,NA,TRBJ2-2,few,TGTGCCAGCAGCCAAGTCTTTATGAAGACCGGGGAGCTGTTTTTT,CASSQVFMKTGELFF
TRBV4-1,TRBD1,TRBJ2-7,NA,TGCGCCAGCAGCCAAGCGGAGACAGGGTTGTACTTC,CASSQAETGLYF
TRBV7-2,TRBD1,TRBJ2-7,many,TGTGCCAGCAGCCCGGGACAGGAATACGAGCAGTACTTC,CASSPGQEYEQYF
TRBV7-9,TRBD1,TRBJ2-7,NA,TGTGCCAGCAGCTTCCAGGGGGACTACGAGCAGTACTTC,CASSFQGDYEQYF
TRBV7-9,NA,TRBJ1-1,NA,TGTGCCAGCAGCCCGTGGGGGGGACCCGAAGCTTTCTTT,CASSPWGGPEAFF
TRBV12-3/TRBV12-4,TRBD1,TRBJ2-1,few,TGTGCCAGCAGTTCCCGAGGGACAGGGGGTTTTGAGCAGTTCTTC,CASSSRGTGGFEQFF
TRBV14,TRBD1,TRBJ2-5,NA,TGTGCCAGCAGCCCCGGACAGGCATCCCAAGAGACCCAGTACTTC,CASSPGQASQETQYF
TRBV30,TRBD2,TRBJ2-7,NA,TGTGCCTGGAGTCTTTTAGCGGGAGGCATCCGCGAGCAGTACTTC,CAWSLLAGGIREQYF
TRBV6-1,NA,TRBJ2-2,many,TGTGCCAGCAGATTCCAGGGACGCGGCACCGGGGAGCTGTTTTTT,CASRFQGRGTGELFF
TRBV2,NA,TRBJ1-5,many,TGTGCCAGCAGTGAAGGGCAGGAAATTCAGCCCCAGCATTTT,CASSEGQEIQPQHF
TRBV2,NA,TRBJ1-1,NA,TGTGCCAGCAGTAGAGACAGTCGTACTGAAGCTTTCTTT,CASSRDSRTEAFF
TRBV30,TRBD1,TRBJ1-1,NA,TGTGCCTCCAAGAGACAGGGAACTAACACTGAAGCTTTCTTT,CASKRQGTNTEAFF
TRBV29-1,NA,TRBJ2-2,NA,TGCAGCGTACCGCGGTCGAACACCGGGGAGCTGTTTTTT,CSVPRSNTGELFF
TRBV20-1,TRBD2,TRBJ2-2,many,TGCAGTGCTAGTAGTATCAGCGGGAGGACCGGGGAGCTGTTTTTT,CSASSISGRTGELFF
TRBV20-1,TRBD1,TRBJ1-2,many,TGCAGTGCTAGGGGGACAGGACACTACACCTTC,CSARGTGHYTF
TRBV12-3/TRBV12-4,NA,TRBJ2-7,NA,TGTGCCAGCTCACCGACGTGGGGGAGCTCCTACGAGCAGTACTTC,CASSPTWGSSYEQYF
TRBV2,NA,TRBJ2-5,many,TGTGCCACTGTACCCCTCTCCGGGCAAGAGACCCAGTACTTC,CATVPLSGQETQYF
TRBV6-1,NA,TRBJ2-7,many,TGTGCCAGCAAGGTATATTCTAGCTCCTACGAGCAGTACTTC,CASKVYSSSYEQYF
TRBV4-1,NA,TRBJ1-1,few,TGCGCCAGCAGCCGCCAATTTTACACTGAAGCTTTCTTT,CASSRQFYTEAFF